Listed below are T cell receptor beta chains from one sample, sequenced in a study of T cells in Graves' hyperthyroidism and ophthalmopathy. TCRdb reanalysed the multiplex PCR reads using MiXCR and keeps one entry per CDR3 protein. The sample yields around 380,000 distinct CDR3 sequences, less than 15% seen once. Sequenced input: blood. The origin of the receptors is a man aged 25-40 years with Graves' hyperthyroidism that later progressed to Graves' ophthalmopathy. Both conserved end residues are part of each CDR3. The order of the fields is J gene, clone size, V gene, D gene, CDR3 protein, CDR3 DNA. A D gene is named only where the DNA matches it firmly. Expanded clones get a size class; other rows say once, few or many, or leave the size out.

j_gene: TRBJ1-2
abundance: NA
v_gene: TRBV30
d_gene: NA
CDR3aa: CAASRHGYTF
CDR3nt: TGTGCGGCCAGCCGCCATGGCTACACCTTC

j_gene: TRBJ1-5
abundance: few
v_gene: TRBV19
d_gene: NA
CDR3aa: CASSQRGGGNQPQHF
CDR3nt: TGTGCCAGTAGTCAAAGGGGGGGGGGCAATCAGCCCCAGCATTTT

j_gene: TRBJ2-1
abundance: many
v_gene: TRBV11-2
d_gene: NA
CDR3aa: CASSQGWAVSYNEQFF
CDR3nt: TGTGCCAGCAGCCAGGGGTGGGCAGTTTCCTACAATGAGCAGTTCTTC

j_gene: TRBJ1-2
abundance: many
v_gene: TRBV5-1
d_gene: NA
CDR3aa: CASGDLNYGYTF
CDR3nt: TGCGCCAGCGGTGACCTAAACTATGGCTACACCTTC

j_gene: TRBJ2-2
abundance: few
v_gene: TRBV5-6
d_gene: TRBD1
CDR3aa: CASSWGDRGTGELFF
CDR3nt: TGTGCCAGCAGTTGGGGGGACAGGGGCACCGGGGAGCTGTTTTTT

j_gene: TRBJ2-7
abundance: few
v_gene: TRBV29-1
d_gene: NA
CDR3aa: CSVERAGTPYEQYF
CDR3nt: TGCAGCGTTGAAAGGGCCGGGACACCCTACGAGCAGTACTTC

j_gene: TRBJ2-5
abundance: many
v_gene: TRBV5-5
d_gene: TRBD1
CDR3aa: CASLRTGTGQETQYF
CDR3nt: TGTGCCAGCCTCCGAACCGGGACAGGACAAGAGACCCAGTACTTC

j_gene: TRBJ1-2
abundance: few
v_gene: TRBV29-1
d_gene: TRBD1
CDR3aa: CSVPTGGGYGYTF
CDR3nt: TGCAGCGTCCCGACAGGGGGCGGCTATGGCTACACCTTC

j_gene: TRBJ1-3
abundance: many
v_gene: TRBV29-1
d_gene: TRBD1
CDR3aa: CSVEWLGQGEYTIYF
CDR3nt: TGCAGCGTTGAATGGCTGGGACAGGGTGAATACACCATATATTTT

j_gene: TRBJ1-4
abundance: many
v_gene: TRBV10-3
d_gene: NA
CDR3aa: CAARQDFGEKLFF
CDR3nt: TGTGCCGCTCGACAGGACTTCGGTGAAAAACTGTTTTTT

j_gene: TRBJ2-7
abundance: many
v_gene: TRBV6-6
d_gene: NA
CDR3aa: CASSYGDEPYEQYF
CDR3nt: TGTGCCAGCAGTTACGGAGACGAACCGTACGAGCAGTACTTC

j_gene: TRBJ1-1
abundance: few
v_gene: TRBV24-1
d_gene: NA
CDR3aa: CATSDGNTEAFF
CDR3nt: TGTGCCACCAGTGATGGGAACACTGAAGCTTTCTTT

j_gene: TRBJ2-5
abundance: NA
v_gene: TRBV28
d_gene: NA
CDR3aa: CASGDIQETQYF
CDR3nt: TGTGCCAGCGGGGACATCCAAGAGACCCAGTACTTC

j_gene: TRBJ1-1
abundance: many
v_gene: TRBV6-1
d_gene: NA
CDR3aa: CASTPSGGFYAFF
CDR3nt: TGTGCCAGCACCCCATCGGGGGGATTTTATGCTTTCTTT

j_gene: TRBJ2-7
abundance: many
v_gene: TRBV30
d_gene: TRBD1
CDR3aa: CAWNRGAYEQYF
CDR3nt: TGTGCCTGGAACAGGGGGGCCTACGAGCAGTACTTC

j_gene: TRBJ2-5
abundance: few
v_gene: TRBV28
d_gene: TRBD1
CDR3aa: CASSLGNRLGQQETQYF
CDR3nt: TGTGCCAGCAGTTTGGGGAACCGCTTGGGACAGCAAGAGACCCAGTACTTC

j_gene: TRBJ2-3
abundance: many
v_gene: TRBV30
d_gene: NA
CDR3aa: CAWSVLATRQYF
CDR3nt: TGTGCCTGGAGTGTACTGGCTACCCGGCAGTATTTT

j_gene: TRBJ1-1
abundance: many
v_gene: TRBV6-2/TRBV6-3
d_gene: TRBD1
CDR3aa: CASSPQGAITEAFF
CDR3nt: TGTGCCAGCAGTCCTCAGGGGGCTATAACTGAAGCTTTCTTT

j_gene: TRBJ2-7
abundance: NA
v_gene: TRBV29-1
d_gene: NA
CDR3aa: CSVEEGREQYF
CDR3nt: TGCAGCGTCGAGGAAGGGAGAGAGCAGTACTTC

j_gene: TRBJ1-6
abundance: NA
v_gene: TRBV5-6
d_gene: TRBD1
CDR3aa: CASSTTLTGYNSPLHF
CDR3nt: TGTGCCAGCAGCACAACCTTGACAGGGTATAATTCACCCCTCCACTTT

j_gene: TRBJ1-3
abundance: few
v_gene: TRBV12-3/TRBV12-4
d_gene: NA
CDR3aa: CASVDSSGNTIYF
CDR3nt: TGTGCCAGTGTCGACAGCTCTGGAAACACCATATATTTT

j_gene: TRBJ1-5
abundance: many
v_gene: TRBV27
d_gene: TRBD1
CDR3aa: CASPGQGCWQPQHF
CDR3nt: TGTGCCTCACCGGGACAGGGGTGTTGGCAGCCCCAGCATTTT

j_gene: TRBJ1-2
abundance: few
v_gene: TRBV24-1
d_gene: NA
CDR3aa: CATSDAGPSHGYTF
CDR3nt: TGTGCCACCAGTGATGCCGGGCCCAGCCATGGCTACACCTTC

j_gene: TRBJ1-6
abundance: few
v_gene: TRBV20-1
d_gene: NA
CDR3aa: CSAPPPQGPRAPLHF
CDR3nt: TGCAGTGCCCCACCCCCCCAGGGCCCAAGGGCACCCCTCCACTTT

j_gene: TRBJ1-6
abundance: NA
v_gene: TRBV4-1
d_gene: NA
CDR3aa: CASSQENSPLHF
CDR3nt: TGCGCCAGCAGCCAAGAGAATTCACCCCTCCACTTT

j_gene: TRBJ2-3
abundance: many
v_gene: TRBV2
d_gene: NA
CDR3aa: CASKPDYPDTQYF
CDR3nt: TGTGCCAGCAAGCCGGACTATCCAGATACGCAGTATTTT

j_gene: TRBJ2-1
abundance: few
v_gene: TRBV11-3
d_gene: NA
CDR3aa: CASSSFGAIGNEQFF
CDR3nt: TGTGCCAGCAGCTCTTTCGGGGCGATTGGCAATGAGCAGTTCTTC

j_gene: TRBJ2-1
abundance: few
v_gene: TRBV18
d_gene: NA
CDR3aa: CASSSGGGPYNEQFF
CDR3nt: TGTGCCAGCTCATCTGGTGGGGGCCCCTACAATGAGCAGTTCTTC

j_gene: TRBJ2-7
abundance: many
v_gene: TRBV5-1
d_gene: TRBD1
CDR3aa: CASSFRDSGNEQYF
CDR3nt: TGCGCCAGCAGCTTCAGGGACAGTGGTAACGAGCAGTACTTC

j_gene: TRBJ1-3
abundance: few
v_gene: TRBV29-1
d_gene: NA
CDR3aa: CSVEEGESGNTIYF
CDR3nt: TGCAGCGTTGAAGAAGGGGAATCCGGAAACACCATATATTTT

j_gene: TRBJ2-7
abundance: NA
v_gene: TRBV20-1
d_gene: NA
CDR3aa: CSARDVDSSYEQYF
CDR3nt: TGCAGTGCTAGAGATGTGGACAGCTCCTACGAGCAGTACTTC

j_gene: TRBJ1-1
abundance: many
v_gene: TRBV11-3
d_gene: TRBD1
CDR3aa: CASSLMTGWNTEAFF
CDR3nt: TGTGCCAGCAGCCTGATGACAGGGTGGAACACTGAAGCTTTCTTT

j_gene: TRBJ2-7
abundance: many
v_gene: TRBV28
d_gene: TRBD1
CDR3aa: CASSLSGQNSYEQYF
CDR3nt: TGTGCCAGCAGTTTGTCGGGACAGAACTCCTACGAGCAGTACTTC

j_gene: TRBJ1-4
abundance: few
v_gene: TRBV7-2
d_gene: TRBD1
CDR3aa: CASSTRQGATNEKLFF
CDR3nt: TGTGCCAGCAGCACTCGACAGGGGGCAACTAATGAAAAACTGTTTTTT

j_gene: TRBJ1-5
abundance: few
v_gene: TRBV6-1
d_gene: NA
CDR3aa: CASSDRVGNQPQHF
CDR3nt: TGTGCCAGCAGTGACAGGGTCGGGAATCAGCCCCAGCATTTT

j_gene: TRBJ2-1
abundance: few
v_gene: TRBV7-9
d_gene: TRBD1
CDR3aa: CASHWGTGGNEQFF
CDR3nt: TGTGCCAGCCACTGGGGGACAGGGGGCAATGAGCAGTTCTTC

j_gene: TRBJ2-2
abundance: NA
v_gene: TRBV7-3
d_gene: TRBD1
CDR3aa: CASSLTGQVNTGELFF
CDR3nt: TGTGCCAGCAGCTTAACGGGACAGGTCAACACCGGGGAGCTGTTTTTT

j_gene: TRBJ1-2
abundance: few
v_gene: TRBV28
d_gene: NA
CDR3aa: CASRPTGGYGYTF
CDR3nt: TGTGCCAGCAGACCCACGGGGGGCTATGGCTACACCTTC

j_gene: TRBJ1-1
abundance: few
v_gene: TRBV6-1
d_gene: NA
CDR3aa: CASSRSGVNTEAFF
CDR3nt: TGTGCCAGCAGCCGGTCAGGGGTGAACACTGAAGCTTTCTTT

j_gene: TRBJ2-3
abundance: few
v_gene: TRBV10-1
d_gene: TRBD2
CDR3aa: CASSDWRGGGTDTQYF
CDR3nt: TGCGCCAGCAGTGATTGGCGGGGGGGCGGCACAGATACGCAGTATTTT

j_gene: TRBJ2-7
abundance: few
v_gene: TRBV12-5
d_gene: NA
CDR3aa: CASGLSNYEQYF
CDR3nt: TGTGCTAGTGGTTTGTCCAACTACGAGCAGTACTTC

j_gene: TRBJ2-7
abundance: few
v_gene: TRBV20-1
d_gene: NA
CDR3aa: CSARGGDHPYEQYF
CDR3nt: TGCAGTGCTAGAGGAGGGGACCACCCCTACGAGCAGTACTTC

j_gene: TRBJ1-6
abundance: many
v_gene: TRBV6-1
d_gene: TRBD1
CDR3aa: CASSYRGPSYNSPLHF
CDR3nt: TGTGCCAGCAGTTATAGGGGGCCCTCCTATAATTCACCCCTCCACTTT

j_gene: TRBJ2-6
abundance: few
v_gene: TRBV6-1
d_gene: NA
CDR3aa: CATHKRSGANVLTF
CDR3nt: TGTGCCACCCACAAGAGATCTGGGGCCAACGTCCTGACTTTC

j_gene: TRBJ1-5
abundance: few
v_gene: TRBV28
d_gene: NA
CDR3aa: CASRPGQSNQPQHF
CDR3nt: TGTGCCAGCCGCCCTGGACAGAGCAATCAGCCCCAGCATTTT

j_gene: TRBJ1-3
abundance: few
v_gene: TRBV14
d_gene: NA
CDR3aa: CASSVNSGNTIYF
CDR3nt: TGTGCCAGCTCCGTCAACTCTGGAAACACCATATATTTT